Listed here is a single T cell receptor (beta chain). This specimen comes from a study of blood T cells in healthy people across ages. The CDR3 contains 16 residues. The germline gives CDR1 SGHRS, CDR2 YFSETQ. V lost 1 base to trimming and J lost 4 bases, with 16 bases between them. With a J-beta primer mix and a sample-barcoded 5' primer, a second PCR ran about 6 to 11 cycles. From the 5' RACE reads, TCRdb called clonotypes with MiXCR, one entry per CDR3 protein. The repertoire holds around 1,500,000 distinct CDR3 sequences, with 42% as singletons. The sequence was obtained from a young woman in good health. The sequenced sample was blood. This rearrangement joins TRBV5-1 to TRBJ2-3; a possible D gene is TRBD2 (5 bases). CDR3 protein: CASSLRAGVSADTQYF. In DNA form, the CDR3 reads TGCGCCAGCAGCTTGCGGGCCGGGGTAAGCGCAGATACGCAGTATTTT. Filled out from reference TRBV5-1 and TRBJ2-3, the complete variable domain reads KAGVTQTPRYLIKTRGQQVTLSCSPISGHRSVSWYQQTPGQGLQFLFEYFSETQRNKGNFPGRFSGRQFSNSRSEMNVSTLELGDSALYLCASSLRAGVSADTQYFGPGTRLTVL.